This T cell receptor beta chain was captured in a study of cytomegalovirus exposure and HLA in healthy donors. Of note for this clone: The antigen is not known.

The CDR3 is 16 residues long. The germline V gene has CDR1 SGHVS and CDR2 FNYEAQ. V was cut by 6 bases and J by 2 bases, with 19 bases left in between. Findings of the study overall: TCR beta chains numbering more than 150 were designated cytomegalovirus-associated. In vitro checks showed that a few CMV-associated chains really do target CMV antigens.

Donors came from a validation cohort of over a hundred subjects, distinct from the first 666-subject cohort. Assay: immunoSEQ multiplex PCR; the TCRdb copy retains only in-frame clones and omits some. The table lists 250,000 to 400,000 clones, around 90% of them singletons, with approximately 0.9% in the top ten. The sample was PBMCs. The clonotype was recovered from a young man in good health and CMV-seronegative. This rearrangement joins TRBV7-6 to TRBJ2-5; the D gene is possibly TRBD1 (6 bases). CDR3 bases: TGTGCCAGCAGTTCTACTACCGGGACAAGACAAGAGACCCAGTACTTC. It codes for CASSSTTGTRQETQYF.